This entry lists 4 T cell receptor beta chains sequenced from one sample in a study of response to subunit inactivated influenza vaccine. Each CDR3 protein gets one entry after TCRdb re-called the RT-PCR reads with MiXCR. In the table there are approximately 570,000 distinct CDR3 sequences, approximately 7.1% of which are singletons. The specimen comprised PBMCs from blood, sampled less than 25 months after vaccination. The receptors stem from a man aged 50-75 years who received an inactivated influenza vaccine.

The genes are TRBV5-1 and TRBJ1-1; perhaps TRBD1 as D (6 bases). V was shortened by 0 bases and J by 2 bases, with 14 bases between the two germline ends. CDR1 and CDR2 (germline): SGHRS, YFSETQ. The CDR3 totals 16 residues. CDR3 loop: CASSLGAGAVNTEAFF. CDR3 coding DNA: TGCGCCAGCAGCTTGGGGGCGGGGGCGGTTAACACTGAAGCTTTCTTT.

The chain combines TRBV2 with TRBJ1-5; D is perhaps TRBD1 (6 bases). Germline CDR1 is SNHLY and CDR2 is FYNNEI. CDR3 length equals 16 residues. V was cut by 5 bases and J by 0 bases, with 14 bases left in between. CDR3 sequence: CASSSIQGYSNQPQHF. The CDR3 DNA follows: TGTGCCAGCAGTTCCATACAGGGTTATAGCAATCAGCCCCAGCATTTT.

This clonotype occurred a few times. The chain recombines TRBV27 with TRBJ2-3; D is unresolved. The CDR3 spans 15 residues. Germline CDR1 and CDR2: MNHEY and SMNVEV (reference sequence). Trimming took 3 bases from V and 4 from J, leaving 14 bases between them. The CDR3 here is CASSLRGMIADTQYF. CDR3 in DNA: TGTGCCAGCAGTTTGCGCGGAATGATCGCAGATACGCAGTATTTT.

The rearrangement links TRBV20-1 to TRBJ2-5; weak D call: TRBD2 (6 bases). V lost 2 bases to trimming and J lost 4 bases, with 14 bases between them. Germline assignment: CDR1 DFQATT and CDR2 SNEGSKA (reference sequence). The CDR3 consists of 14 residues. The CDR3 region has the DNA TGCAGTGCTAGAACGGAGGGTCTAGGAGAGACCCAGTACTTC. It encodes CSARTEGLGETQYF.